The T cell receptor (beta chain) described here comes from a study of memory CD4+ T cells and cytomegalovirus serostatus. Study as a whole: Healthy Belgian adult donors included about nine CMV-positive and approximately 25 CMV-negative people. General study findings and limits: About 40% of the roughly 160 known CMV-associated TCRbeta sequences appeared in CD4+ memory. The CMV-associated TCR signature appears largely within the CD4+ memory repertoire.

Per the authors' pipeline: Out-of-frame sequences were removed, leaving around 2.2 million distinct TCRbeta sequences. The assay was immunoSEQ multiplex PCR, and TCRdb's table has in-frame clones only and misses some. V, J and clone size reflect that table, while D and trimming were determined from the DNA. Of 50,000 to 65,000 clones listed, around 80% were seen once; the top ten hold less than 2.5%. V dropped 6 bases and J dropped 8; count of bases not matched to a gene: 14. The germline V gene has CDR1 MNHEY and CDR2 SVGAGI. CDR3 length equals 15 residues. With regard to this clone: Its antigen is still unknown.

The sort gate was single viable CD3+CD4+CD8-CD45RO+ cells for memory CD4+ T cells. This sequence joins TRBV6-5 and TRBJ1-2, with TRBD1 identical over 8 bases. This receptor was taken from an adult in good health and CMV-seropositive. Sequencing was performed on memory CD4+ T cells from blood. DNA for the CDR3: TGTGCCAGCAGCCCCGAGAGCCAGGGGGCCAGGGGCTACACCTTC. As protein: CASSPESQGARGYTF.